Following are 8 T cell receptor beta chains from one sample sequenced in a study of HIV-infected patients and healthy controls. Reverse transcription used 450 to 650 ng RNA and constant-region primers for alpha and beta. Separate chain-specific third strand synthesis with multiplexing indices produced the alpha and beta libraries. From the 5' RACE reads, TCRdb called clonotypes with MiXCR, one entry per CDR3 protein. The table has approximately 18,000 distinct CDR3 sequences, almost 9% seen once. Whole blood was used without fractionation, so all unsorted peripheral T cells were included. The sample comprised blood. Receptor source: an adult in good health.

Details on this clonotype: Possible read error: a much larger clone is one base away. V and J are TRBV2 and TRBJ2-3; D unresolved. Germline CDR1 and CDR2: SNHLY and FYNNEI. There are 15 residues in the CDR3. Trimming removed 4 bases at V and 2 bases at J, with 13 bases between. CDR3 protein: CASSAANYYTDTQYF. The DNA of the CDR3 is TGTGCCAGCAGTGCTGCGAACTATTACACAGATACGCAGTATTTT.

This clonotype was observed at least ten times. The rearrangement uses TRBV7-6 and TRBJ2-7, with TRBD2 matching 10 bases. J was trimmed by 4 bases and V by 5 bases; bases with no gene match: 8. In germline, CDR1 is SGHVS, CDR2 FNYEAQ. This CDR3 is 15 amino acids long. CDR3 sequence (DNA): TGTGCCAGCAGCCTCCAGCGGGGGGGCCCATACGAGCAGTACTTC. Protein: CASSLQRGGPYEQYF.

This clonotype has ten or more counts. The V gene is TRBV6-2 or TRBV6-3, the J gene TRBJ2-5, with TRBD1 matching over 7 bases. Germline CDR1 and CDR2: MNHEY and SVGEGT. This CDR3 has 13 amino acids. Trimming removed 6 bases from V and 2 bases from J; junction bases left unmatched: 3. The CDR3 protein is CASRRTGQETQYF. DNA of the CDR3: TGTGCCAGCAGGAGGACAGGACAAGAGACCCAGTACTTC.

J is TRBJ1-1 and V is TRBV29-1; D is perhaps TRBD1 (6 bases). The germline V and J ends were trimmed by 7 bases and 1 base, with 16 bases remaining between them. The germline V gene has CDR1 SQVTM and CDR2 ANQGSEA. This CDR3 region has 14 residues. As DNA, the CDR3 is TGCAGCGCATCAGCGTCGACAGGGAACACTGAAGCTTTCTTT. It encodes CSASASTGNTEAFF.

This clonotype ranks as medium-sized. The V gene is TRBV11-2, the J gene TRBJ2-1, with D perhaps TRBD2 (6 bases). Germline CDR1 SGHAT, CDR2 FQNNGV. Between the trimmed V and J ends, which lost 4 bases and 2 bases, there was a span of 18 bases. CDR3 size: 17 residues. The CDR3: CASSSNPSGGAYNEQFF. The CDR3 DNA reads TGTGCCAGCAGCTCTAACCCTAGTGGAGGGGCCTACAATGAGCAGTTCTTC.

This clonotype has more than one count but fewer than ten. The chain links TRBV4-3 to TRBJ1-5; the D is unclear. The CDR3 loop spans 13 amino acids. From germline, CDR1 is LGHNA and CDR2 YSLEER. Trimming shortened V by 0 bases and J by 14 bases, and 14 bases separated the two germline ends. The CDR3, as DNA: TGCGCCAGCAGCCAAGATCTGGCGGAGGAAGAGCATTTT. Protein product: CASSQDLAEEEHF.

This clonotype was detected many times. J is TRBJ1-3 and V is TRBV12-3 or TRBV12-4; TRBD1 aligns across 7 bases. Trimming cost V 4 bases and J 3 bases; bases outside gene matches: 9. The length of the CDR3 is 16 residues. CDR3 residues: CASSSGTVGGGNTIYF. CDR3 in DNA: TGTGCCAGCAGTTCCGGGACAGTAGGCGGTGGAAACACCATATATTTT.

Judged by abundance, this clonotype is medium-sized (0.01 to 0.1%). The chain couples TRBV14 to TRBJ1-1; 8 bases map to TRBD1. Germline values: CDR1 SGHDN, CDR2 FVKESK. This CDR3 is 14 amino acids long. Losses at the gene ends were 6 bases for V and 2 bases for J; bases not matched to a gene: 5. Written as DNA, the CDR3 is TGTGCCAGCAGTCAGGACAGGGTTAACACTGAAGCTTTCTTT. Its protein product is CASSQDRVNTEAFF.